The text below deals with one TCR beta chain. The antigen is not known. TCRdb independently ran MiXCR on the 5' RACE reads; one entry per CDR3 protein. The sample holds more than 300,000 distinct CDR3 sequences; roughly 13% are singletons and the top ten take around a fifth. This sample is drawn from a study of T-cell memory formation after mild COVID-19. Findings of the study overall: Among clones contracting day 15 to 85, CD4/CD8 was balanced, whereas later expanders leaned CD4+.

Material: PBMCs or a T cell subset sorted from them (not recorded which). This TCR was recovered from a man between 18 and 29 years old who had mild COVID-19 (a few samples of this study predate the infection). Cell type and time point are not known.

The CDR3, as DNA: TGTGCCAGCAGCTCAGGGACTTTTACACCCCTCCACTTT. This encodes CASSSGTFTPLHF. The chain has TRBV7-2 and TRBJ1-6; D may be TRBD1 (5 bases). The V end was cut by 4 bases, the J end by 11 bases, with 12 bases between. The CDR3 consists of 13 residues. Germline CDR1 reads SGHTA; CDR2 reads FQGNSA.